The 29 T cell receptor beta chains below were found in one sample sequenced in a study of cytomegalovirus exposure and HLA in healthy donors. A multiplex PCR was run with 60 Vbeta primers and 13 Jbeta primers. Clones were sequenced by immunoSEQ multiplex PCR, and TCRdb holds only the in-frame ones, with some missing. The sample lists 84,000 or so clones, roughly 80% occurring once. The source material was PBMCs. The receptors derive from a boy between 10 and 17 years old in good health and CMV-seronegative.

The chain recombines TRBV9 with TRBJ2-1, with 10 bases identical to TRBD2. This CDR3 region has 14 residues. V was pared by 4 bases and J by 13 bases, with 11 bases of the junction left unmatched. The germline V gene has CDR1 SGDLS and CDR2 YYNGEE. In DNA, the CDR3 is TGTGCCAGCAGCCCAGAGGTCAAGCGGGAGGGACAGTTCTTC. Translating it yields CASSPEVKREGQFF.

V is TRBV28 and J is TRBJ1-4, with 7 bases lining up with TRBD1. The germline CDR1 and CDR2 sequences are MDHEN and SYDVKM. The CDR3 consists of 15 residues. V was clipped by 2 bases and J by 3 bases; unmatched bases: 3. The CDR3 DNA sequence: TGTGCCAGCAGTTTAACCGGGACAGCTAATGAAAAACTGTTTTTT. Encoded protein: CASSLTGTANEKLFF.

This rearrangement joins TRBV28 to TRBJ2-5; no clear D gene. Trimming cost V 5 bases and J 4 bases, with 8 bases left between them. CDR3 length equals 12 residues. The germline V gene encodes CDR1 MDHEN and CDR2 SYDVKM. In nucleotides, the CDR3 is TGTGCCAGCAGTGGGCTTTCAGAGACCCAGTACTTC. Translated: CASSGLSETQYF.

This chain joins TRBV16 and TRBJ1-1; D gene uncertain. Trimming shortened V by 1 base and J by 2 bases, and 8 bases separated the two germline ends. Germline V gives CDR1 KGHSY, CDR2 FQNENV. This CDR3 has 14 amino acids. CDR3 sequence (DNA): TGTGCCAGCAGCCAATGGGAGGTAAACACTGAAGCTTTCTTT. Protein product: CASSQWEVNTEAFF.

V is TRBV7-6 and J is TRBJ1-1; D perhaps matches TRBD1 (5 bases). CDR3 size: 13 residues. V shed 4 bases and J shed 1 base, with 7 bases lying between them. CDR1 is SGHVS and CDR2 is FNYEAQ in the germline V gene. This CDR3 reads CASSSDTNTEAFF. CDR3 sequence (DNA): TGTGCCAGCAGCTCGGACACGAACACTGAAGCTTTCTTT.

The gene calls are TRBV28 and TRBJ1-4; D is perhaps TRBD1 (6 bases). V lost 9 bases and J 3 bases, leaving 14 bases between the germline ends. The CDR3 extends over 14 amino acids. Germline-derived CDR1 and CDR2 are MDHEN and SYDVKM. The CDR3 sequence is CASLHRAPNEKLFF. The CDR3 DNA follows: TGTGCCAGTCTCCACAGGGCTCCTAATGAAAAACTGTTTTTT.

This clone has just a few counts. This chain joins TRBV19 and TRBJ1-1, with D tentatively TRBD1 (5 bases). Trimming took 5 bases from V and 8 from J, leaving 15 bases between them. This CDR3 is 13 amino acids long. CDR1 and CDR2 from the germline V gene are LNHDA and SQIVND (reference sequence). Written as DNA, the CDR3 is TGTGCCAGTAGTGCAGCTATTCAGGGAGAAGCTTTCTTT. Translation: CASSAAIQGEAFF.

This clone has just one count. This chain uses TRBV6-1 with TRBJ1-6, with D perhaps TRBD1 (5 bases). Germline V gives CDR1 MNHNS, CDR2 SASEGT. Trimming removed 3 bases at V and 6 bases at J, with 12 bases between. The CDR3 totals 15 residues. CDR3 nucleotide sequence: TGTGCCAGCAGTGACTACCAGGGTACTAATTCACCCCTCCACTTT. Translated, it gives CASSDYQGTNSPLHF.

V gene TRBV27 combines with J gene TRBJ2-7, with D maybe TRBD2 (5 bases). Per the germline V gene, CDR1 is MNHEY and CDR2 is SMNVEV (reference sequence). The CDR3 is 12 amino acids. The CDR3 nucleotides are TGTGCTTCGGCGGGTGACTCCTACGAGCAGTACTTC. It encodes CASAGDSYEQYF.

This clone has just a few counts. The genes are TRBV7-2 and TRBJ2-1, with 7 bases lining up with TRBD2. The CDR3 has 17 residues. CDR1 is SGHTA and CDR2 is FQGNSA in the germline V gene. The V gene end was trimmed by 3 bases and the J gene end by 7 bases; junction bases not matched to a gene: 15. CDR3 sequence: CASSFGGTTAKGNEQFF. The CDR3 nucleotides are TGTGCCAGCAGCTTTGGCGGGACTACTGCCAAGGGGAATGAGCAGTTCTTC.

V usage is TRBV28 and J usage is TRBJ1-1; perhaps TRBD1 as D (5 bases). CDR1 and CDR2 from the germline V gene are MDHEN and SYDVKM. Trimming pared 6 bases from V and 4 bases from J, leaving 12 bases between. The CDR3 has 13 amino acids. CDR3: CASSVGRGTEAFF. CDR3 nucleotide sequence: TGTGCCAGCAGCGTCGGAAGGGGCACTGAAGCTTTCTTT.

The chain couples TRBV28 to TRBJ2-2; D possibly corresponds to TRBD1 (6 bases). The CDR3 length is 14 residues. Trimming shortened V by 10 bases and J by 1 base, and 13 bases separated the two germline ends. Looked up from germline, CDR1 is MDHEN and CDR2 is SYDVKM. Written as DNA, the CDR3 is TGTGCCACCCGAGACAGGATGAACACCGGGGAGCTGTTTTTT. Residues: CATRDRMNTGELFF.

The rearrangement joins TRBV10-3 to TRBJ2-5; the D gene is possibly TRBD1 (7 bases). Trimming removed 0 bases at V and 4 bases at J, with 12 bases between. Germline assignment: CDR1 ENHRY and CDR2 SYGVKD. The CDR3 is 15 amino acids. DNA for the CDR3: TGTGCCATCAGTGAGTCGCAGGGGGGCCCAGAGACCCAGTACTTC. Residues: CAISESQGGPETQYF.

The V gene is TRBV6-4, the J gene TRBJ1-1, with a weak D call TRBD1 (6 bases). The CDR3 length is 15 residues. From germline, CDR1 is MRHNA and CDR2 SNTAGT. V was shortened by 10 bases and J by 2 bases, with 20 bases between the two germline ends. For the CDR3, the DNA is TGTGCCACCAGGGCCCACGGACAGACAAACACTGAAGCTTTCTTT. It codes for CATRAHGQTNTEAFF.

This chain joins TRBV7-9 and TRBJ2-7, with unresolved D. The CDR3 totals 14 residues. Per germline, CDR1 SEHNR and CDR2 FQNEAQ (reference sequence). V was clipped by 0 bases and J by 5 bases, with 11 bases between them. The CDR3 spells CASSLAGPADEQYF. CDR3 coding DNA: TGTGCCAGCAGCTTAGCGGGTCCGGCGGACGAGCAGTACTTC.

As DNA, the CDR3 is TGTGCCAGCAGCTTAGCCCCGGGGAGGGGGAGAAATGAGCAGTTCTTC. This codes for CASSLAPGRGRNEQFF. This rearrangement joins TRBV7-2 to TRBJ2-1, with D possibly TRBD2 on 7 matching bases. Per the germline V gene, CDR1 is SGHTA and CDR2 is FQGNSA. V gave up 0 bases and J gave up 7 bases, with 16 bases separating them. The CDR3 runs to 16 residues. The whole variable domain, filled in from reference TRBV7-2 and TRBJ2-1, reads GAGVSQSPSNKVTEKGKDVELRCDPISGHTALYWYRQSLGQGLEFLIYFQGNSAPDKSGLPSDRFSAERTGGSVSTLTIQRTQQEDSAVYLCASSLAPGRGRNEQFFGPGTRLTVL.

The V and J genes are TRBV6-1 and TRBJ1-1; no firm D call. Germline V gene lookup returns CDR1 MNHNS and CDR2 SASEGT. The CDR3 is 13 residues long. V lost 5 bases, J lost 6 bases, and 13 bases lay in between. CDR3 sequence (DNA): TGTGCCAGCAGTTGGACGAGGGCGGCTGAAGCTTTCTTT. Translating it yields CASSWTRAAEAFF.

V is TRBV30 and J is TRBJ2-1; 9 positions match TRBD2. This CDR3 spans 16 amino acids. Losses at the gene ends were 2 bases for V and 7 bases for J; bases not matched to a gene: 12. In germline, CDR1 is GTSNPN, CDR2 SVGIG (reference sequence). CDR3 nucleotides: TGTGCCTGGAGTTCTGTAGGCGGGAGGGCCCGGAATGAGCAGTTCTTC. Translating it yields CAWSSVGGRARNEQFF.

The CDR3 DNA reads TGTGCCAGCAGGCCCGGGCCAGCGGATTCACCCCTCCACTTT. Translation gives CASRPGPADSPLHF. The chain links TRBV7-3 to TRBJ1-6; D gene unclear. The CDR3 has 14 amino acids. Looked up from germline, CDR1 is SGHTA and CDR2 is FQGTGA. Trimming cost V 6 bases and J 8 bases, with 14 bases left between them.

This chain connects TRBV29-1 to TRBJ2-7; 8 nucleotides agree with TRBD1. This CDR3 is 15 amino acids long. Germline values: CDR1 SQVTM, CDR2 ANQGSEA. Trimming took 2 bases from V and 1 from J; bases not matched to a gene: 7. This CDR3 reads CSVEFPRGQSYEQYF. CDR3 bases: TGCAGCGTTGAATTTCCCAGGGGGCAATCCTACGAGCAGTACTTC.

This chain uses TRBV15 with TRBJ1-2, with 7 bases that match TRBD1. Trimming at V came to 0 bases and at J to 5 bases, leaving 6 bases not matched to a gene. Germline CDR1 and CDR2: LNHNV and YYDKDF (reference sequence). The CDR3 runs 15 residues. CDR3 region: CATSRDRGTVYGYTF. CDR3 DNA sequence: TGTGCCACCAGCAGAGATCGTGGGACAGTTTATGGCTACACCTTC.

This clone was seen a single time. The rearrangement joins TRBV27 to TRBJ2-7, with 8 bases that match TRBD1. Trimming removed 2 bases from V and 3 bases from J; junction bases left unmatched: 6. Germline-derived CDR1 and CDR2 are MNHEY and SMNVEV (reference sequence). This CDR3 has 15 amino acids. CDR3 sequence (DNA): TGTGCCAGCAGTTTAGGGGCAGGGGGCAGCTACGAGCAGTACTTC. This translates into CASSLGAGGSYEQYF.

The V and J genes are TRBV7-2 and TRBJ1-4; TRBD1 is a possible D gene (6 bases). The germline CDR1 and CDR2 sequences are SGHTA and FQGNSA. Deletions cut 1 base from V and 3 bases from J, with 12 bases between. This CDR3 is built from 16 residues. The CDR3 DNA sequence: TGTGCCAGCAGCTTAGGAACAGGGTTTGCTAATGAAAAACTGTTTTTT. Translation gives CASSLGTGFANEKLFF.

The V gene is TRBV9, the J gene TRBJ2-1, with TRBD1 matching over 10 bases. J lost 2 bases, V lost 2 bases, and 1 base had no gene match. This CDR3 has 15 amino acids. Germline V gene lookup returns CDR1 SGDLS and CDR2 YYNGEE. The CDR3 DNA sequence: TGTGCCAGCAGCGTTGGGACAGGGGCCTACAATGAGCAGTTCTTC. Its translation: CASSVGTGAYNEQFF.

This clone appeared a single time. The gene calls are TRBV30 and TRBJ1-5; possible D gene TRBD1, 6 bases. The V gene lost 1 base and the J gene lost 0 bases, with 10 bases spanning the gap. Germline V CDR1 and CDR2: GTSNPN, SVGIG (reference sequence). CDR3 length: 15 residues. The DNA for the CDR3 is TGTGCCTGGAGTGCCGGGACACTTAGCAATCAGCCCCAGCATTTT. Amino acid sequence: CAWSAGTLSNQPQHF. Together with reference TRBV30 and TRBJ1-5, the CDR3 gives the full variable domain: SQTIHQWPATLVQPVGSPLSLECTVEGTSNPNLYWYRQAAGRGLQLLFYSVGIGQISSEVPQNLSASRPQDRQFILSSKKLLLSDSGFYLCAWSAGTLSNQPQHFGDGTRLSIL.

This chain joins TRBV7-9 and TRBJ2-3; 7 bases align to TRBD1. The length of the CDR3 is 15 residues. Losses at the gene ends were 5 bases for V and 4 bases for J; bases not matched to a gene: 9. Germline V lookup: CDR1 SEHNR, CDR2 FQNEAQ (reference sequence). The CDR3 sequence is CASSNPGTAPDTQYF. The CDR3 DNA reads TGTGCCAGCAGCAACCCCGGGACAGCCCCAGATACGCAGTATTTT. Complete variable domain (other parts from reference TRBV7-9 and TRBJ2-3): DTGVSQNPRHKITKRGQNVTFRCDPISEHNRLYWYRQTLGQGPEFLTYFQNEAQLEKSRLLSDRFSAERPKGSFSTLEIQRTEQGDSAMYLCASSNPGTAPDTQYFGPGTRLTVL.

CDR3 bases: TGTGCCAGCAGCCAGTCCGGGACAGCACACAATGAGCAGTTCTTC. Translated: CASSQSGTAHNEQFF. The chain employs TRBV5-4 and TRBJ2-1; 7 nucleotides match TRBD1. V lost 4 bases, J lost 5 bases, and 9 bases stayed unmatched. The CDR3 spans 15 residues. Germline-derived CDR1 and CDR2 are SGHNT and YYREEE (reference sequence).

The chain couples TRBV18 to TRBJ2-5, with 11 positions matching TRBD1. There are 15 residues in the CDR3. The junction had 5 bases not matched to a gene; V was cut back by 3 bases and J by 5 bases. CDR1 and CDR2 from the germline V gene are KGHSH and LQKENI. This CDR3 is CASSPPGTGGETQYF. CDR3 nucleotide sequence: TGTGCCAGCTCACCCCCAGGGACAGGGGGGGAGACCCAGTACTTC.

The chain employs TRBV5-1 and TRBJ1-5, with 9 bases that match TRBD1. V lost 0 bases and J lost 4; bases outside the gene matches: 2. Germline lookup yields CDR1 SGHRS and CDR2 YFSETQ. This CDR3 is built from 15 residues. Here the CDR3 reads CASSLAGQGNQPQHF. As DNA, the CDR3 is TGCGCCAGCAGCTTGGCCGGACAGGGGAATCAGCCCCAGCATTTT.